This T cell receptor beta chain emerged from a study of blood T cells in healthy people across ages. A second PCR, run for about 7 to 12 cycles, used a sample-barcoded 5' primer plus a J-beta primer mix. TCRdb analysed the 5' RACE reads with MiXCR anew, one entry per CDR3 protein. The sample includes about 1.4 million distinct CDR3 sequences, roughly 60% seen only once; the top ten take over 5%. This clonotype originated in a man aged 18 to 30 in good health. The specimen was blood.

For the CDR3, the DNA is TGTGCCAGCAGTGAATTAGGGCGGTACCGGACTTACAATGAGCAGTACTTC. Translating it yields CASSELGRYRTYNEQYF. The chain has TRBV2 and TRBJ2-1; D might be TRBD2 (5 bases). TRBJ2-7 matches the DNA end more closely, so the J call is doubtful. The CDR3 spans 17 residues. From germline, CDR1 is SNHLY and CDR2 FYNNEI.